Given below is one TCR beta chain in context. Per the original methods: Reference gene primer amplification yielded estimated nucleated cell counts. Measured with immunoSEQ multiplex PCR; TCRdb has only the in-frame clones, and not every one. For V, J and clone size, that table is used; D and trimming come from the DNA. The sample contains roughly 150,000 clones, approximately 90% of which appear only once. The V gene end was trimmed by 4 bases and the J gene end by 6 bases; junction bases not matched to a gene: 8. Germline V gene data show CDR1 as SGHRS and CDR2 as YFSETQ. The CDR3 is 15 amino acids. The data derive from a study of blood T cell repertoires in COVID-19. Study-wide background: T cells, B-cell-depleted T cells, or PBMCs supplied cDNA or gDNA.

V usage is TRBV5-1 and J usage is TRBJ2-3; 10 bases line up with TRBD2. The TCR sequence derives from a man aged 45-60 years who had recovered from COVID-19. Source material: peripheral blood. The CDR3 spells CASSAGTSASDTQYF. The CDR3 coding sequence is TGCGCCAGCAGCGCCGGGACTAGCGCCAGCGATACGCAGTATTTT. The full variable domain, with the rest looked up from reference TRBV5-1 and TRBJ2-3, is KAGVTQTPRYLIKTRGQQVTLSCSPISGHRSVSWYQQTPGQGLQFLFEYFSETQRNKGNFPGRFSGRQFSNSRSEMNVSTLELGDSALYLCASSAGTSASDTQYFGPGTRLTVL.